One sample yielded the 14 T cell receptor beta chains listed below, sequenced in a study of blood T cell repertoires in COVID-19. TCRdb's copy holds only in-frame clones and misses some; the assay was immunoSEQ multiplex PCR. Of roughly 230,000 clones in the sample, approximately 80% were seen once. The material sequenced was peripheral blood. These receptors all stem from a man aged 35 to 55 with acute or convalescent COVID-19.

CDR3 loop: CASSRFNREGGPYNEQFF. The CDR3 DNA follows: TGTGCCAGCAGCCGCTTTAATAGGGAGGGCGGGCCCTACAATGAGCAGTTCTTC. The rearrangement links TRBV9 to TRBJ2-1; 7 nucleotides line up with TRBD2. CDR3 size: 18 residues. CDR1 and CDR2 from the germline V gene are SGDLS and YYNGEE. V was clipped by 4 bases and J by 2 bases; unmatched bases: 15.

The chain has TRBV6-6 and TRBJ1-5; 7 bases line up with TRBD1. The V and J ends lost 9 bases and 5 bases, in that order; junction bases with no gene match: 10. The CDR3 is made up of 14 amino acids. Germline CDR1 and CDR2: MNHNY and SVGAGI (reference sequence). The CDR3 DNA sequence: TGTGCCAGTAGGGACAGCCTCGCCTATCAGCCCCAGCATTTT. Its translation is CASRDSLAYQPQHF.

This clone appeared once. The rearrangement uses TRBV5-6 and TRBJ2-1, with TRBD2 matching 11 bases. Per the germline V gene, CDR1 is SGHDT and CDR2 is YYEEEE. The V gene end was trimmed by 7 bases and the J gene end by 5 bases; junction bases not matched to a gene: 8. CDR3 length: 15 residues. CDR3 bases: TGTGCCAGCGCCCTAGCGGGAGGAACCGACAATGAGCAGTTCTTC. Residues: CASALAGGTDNEQFF.

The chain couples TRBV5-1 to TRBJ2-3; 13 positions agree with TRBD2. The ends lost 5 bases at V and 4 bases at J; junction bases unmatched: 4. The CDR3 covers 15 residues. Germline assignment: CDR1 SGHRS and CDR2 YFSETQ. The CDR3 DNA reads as TGCGCCAGCAGATGGACTAGCGGGAGAGCAGATACGCAGTATTTT. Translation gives CASRWTSGRADTQYF.

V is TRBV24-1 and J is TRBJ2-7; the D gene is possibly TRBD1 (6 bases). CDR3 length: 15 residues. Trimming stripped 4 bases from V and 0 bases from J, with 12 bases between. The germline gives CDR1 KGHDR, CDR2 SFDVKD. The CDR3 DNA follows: TGTGCCACCAGTGACTTTGGACAGCTCTCCTACGAGCAGTACTTC. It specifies CATSDFGQLSYEQYF.

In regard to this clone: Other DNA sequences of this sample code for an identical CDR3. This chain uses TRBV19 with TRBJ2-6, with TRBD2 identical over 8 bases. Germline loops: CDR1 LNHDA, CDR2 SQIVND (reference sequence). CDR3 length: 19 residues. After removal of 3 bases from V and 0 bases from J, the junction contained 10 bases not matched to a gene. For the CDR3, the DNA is TGTGCCAGTAGTATTAGATTAGCGGGATCGTTCTCTGGGGCCAACGTCCTGACTTTC. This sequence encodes CASSIRLAGSFSGANVLTF. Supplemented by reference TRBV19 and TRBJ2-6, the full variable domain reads DGGITQSPKYLFRKEGQNVTLSCEQNLNHDAMYWYRQDPGQGLRLIYYSQIVNDFQKGDIAEGYSVSREKKESFPLTVTSAQKNPTAFYLCASSIRLAGSFSGANVLTFGAGSRLTVL.

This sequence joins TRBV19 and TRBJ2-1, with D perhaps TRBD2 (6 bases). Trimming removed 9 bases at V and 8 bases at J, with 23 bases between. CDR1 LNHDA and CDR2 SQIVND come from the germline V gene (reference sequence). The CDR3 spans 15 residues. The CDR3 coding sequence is TGTGCCAGCAACCCGGGGGTAGCGGAGGGTTATGAGCAGTTCTTC. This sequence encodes CASNPGVAEGYEQFF.

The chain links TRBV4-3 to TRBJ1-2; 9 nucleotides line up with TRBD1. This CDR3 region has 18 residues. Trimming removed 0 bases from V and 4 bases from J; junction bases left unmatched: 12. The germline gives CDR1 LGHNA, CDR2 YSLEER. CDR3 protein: CASSQDLTGTGFLYGYTF. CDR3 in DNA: TGCGCCAGCAGCCAAGATCTAACAGGGACAGGGTTTCTCTATGGCTACACCTTC.

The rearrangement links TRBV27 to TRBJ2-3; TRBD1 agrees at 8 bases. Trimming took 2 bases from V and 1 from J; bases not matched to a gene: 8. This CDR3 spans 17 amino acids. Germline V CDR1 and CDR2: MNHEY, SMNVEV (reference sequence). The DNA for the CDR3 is TGTGCCAGCAGTTTACCTGGACAGGGTGCGGGCACAGATACGCAGTATTTT. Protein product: CASSLPGQGAGTDTQYF.

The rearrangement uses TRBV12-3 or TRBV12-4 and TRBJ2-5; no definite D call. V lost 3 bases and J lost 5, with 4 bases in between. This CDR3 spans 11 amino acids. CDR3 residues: CASSFRETQYF. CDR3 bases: TGTGCCAGCAGTTTCCGGGAGACCCAGTACTTC.

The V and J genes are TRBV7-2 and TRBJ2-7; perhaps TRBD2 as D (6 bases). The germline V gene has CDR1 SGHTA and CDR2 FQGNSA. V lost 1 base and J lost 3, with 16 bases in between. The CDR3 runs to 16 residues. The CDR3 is CASSLEGRPPGYEQYF. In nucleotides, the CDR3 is TGTGCCAGCAGCTTAGAGGGGAGGCCTCCGGGCTACGAGCAGTACTTC.

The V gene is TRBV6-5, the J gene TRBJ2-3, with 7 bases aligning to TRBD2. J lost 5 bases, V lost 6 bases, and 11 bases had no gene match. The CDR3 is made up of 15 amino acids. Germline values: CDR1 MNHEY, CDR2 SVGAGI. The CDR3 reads CASSPEAGAGDTQYF. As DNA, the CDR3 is TGTGCCAGCAGCCCGGAGGCGGGAGCGGGAGATACGCAGTATTTT.

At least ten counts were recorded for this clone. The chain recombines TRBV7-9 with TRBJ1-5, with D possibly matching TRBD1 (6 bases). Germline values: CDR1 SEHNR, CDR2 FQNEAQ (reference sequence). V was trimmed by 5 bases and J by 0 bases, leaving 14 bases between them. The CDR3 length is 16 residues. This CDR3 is CASSPWTENSNQPQHF. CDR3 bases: TGTGCCAGCAGCCCGTGGACAGAAAATAGCAATCAGCCCCAGCATTTT.

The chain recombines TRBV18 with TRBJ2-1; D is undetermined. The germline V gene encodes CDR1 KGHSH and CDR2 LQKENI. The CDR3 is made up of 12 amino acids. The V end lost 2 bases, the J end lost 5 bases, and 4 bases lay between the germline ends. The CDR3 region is CASSPADNEQFF. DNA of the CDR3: TGTGCCAGCTCACCAGCGGACAATGAGCAGTTCTTC.